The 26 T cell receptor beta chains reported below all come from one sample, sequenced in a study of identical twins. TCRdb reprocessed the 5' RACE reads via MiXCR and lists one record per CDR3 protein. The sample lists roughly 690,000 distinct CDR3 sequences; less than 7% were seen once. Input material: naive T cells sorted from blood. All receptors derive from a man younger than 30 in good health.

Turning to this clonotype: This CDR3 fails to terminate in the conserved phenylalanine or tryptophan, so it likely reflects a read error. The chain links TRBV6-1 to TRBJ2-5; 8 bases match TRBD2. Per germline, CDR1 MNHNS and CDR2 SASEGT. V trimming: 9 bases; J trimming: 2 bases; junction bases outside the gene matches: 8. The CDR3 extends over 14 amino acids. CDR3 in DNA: TGTGCCAGTTTCCGGTTAGCGGGACAAGAGACCCAGTACATC. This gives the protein CASFRLAGQETQYI.

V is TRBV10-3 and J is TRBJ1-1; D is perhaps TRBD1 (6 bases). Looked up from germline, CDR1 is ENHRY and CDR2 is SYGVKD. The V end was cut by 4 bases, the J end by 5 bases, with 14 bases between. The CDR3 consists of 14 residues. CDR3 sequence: CAISGSEGGTEAFF. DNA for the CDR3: TGTGCCATCAGTGGCTCGGAGGGGGGTACTGAAGCTTTCTTT.

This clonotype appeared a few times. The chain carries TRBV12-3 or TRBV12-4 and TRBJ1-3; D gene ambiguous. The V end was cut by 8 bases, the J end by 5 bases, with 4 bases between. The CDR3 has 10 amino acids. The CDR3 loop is CASLRNTIYF. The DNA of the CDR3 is TGTGCCAGCCTAAGAAACACCATATATTTT.

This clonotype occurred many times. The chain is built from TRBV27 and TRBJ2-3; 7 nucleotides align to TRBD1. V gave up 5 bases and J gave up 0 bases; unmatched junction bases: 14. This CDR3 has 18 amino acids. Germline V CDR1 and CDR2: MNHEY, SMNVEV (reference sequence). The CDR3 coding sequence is TGTGCCAGCAGTAAGACAGGGCCGATAGGTAGAAGCACAGATACGCAGTATTTT. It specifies CASSKTGPIGRSTDTQYF.

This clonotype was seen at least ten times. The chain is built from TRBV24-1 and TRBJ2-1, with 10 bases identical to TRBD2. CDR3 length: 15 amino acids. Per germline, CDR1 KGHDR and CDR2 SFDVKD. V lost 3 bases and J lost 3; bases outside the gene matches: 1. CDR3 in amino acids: CATSDRTSGYNEQFF. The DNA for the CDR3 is TGTGCCACCAGTGATAGGACTAGCGGCTACAATGAGCAGTTCTTC.

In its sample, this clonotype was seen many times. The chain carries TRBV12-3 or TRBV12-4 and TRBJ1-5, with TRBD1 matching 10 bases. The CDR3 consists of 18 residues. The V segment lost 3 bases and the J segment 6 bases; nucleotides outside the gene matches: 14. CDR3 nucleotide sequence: TGTGCCAGCAGTTTCGGGACAGGGGTTCTTCGTCAGGGTCAGCCCCAGCATTTT. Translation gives CASSFGTGVLRQGQPQHF.

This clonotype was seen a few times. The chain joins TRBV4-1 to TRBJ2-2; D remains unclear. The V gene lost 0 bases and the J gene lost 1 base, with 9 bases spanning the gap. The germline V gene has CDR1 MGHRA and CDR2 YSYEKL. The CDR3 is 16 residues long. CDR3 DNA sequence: TGCGCCAGCAGCCAAGACGGCTCGAGGAACACCGGGGAGCTGTTTTTT. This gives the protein CASSQDGSRNTGELFF.

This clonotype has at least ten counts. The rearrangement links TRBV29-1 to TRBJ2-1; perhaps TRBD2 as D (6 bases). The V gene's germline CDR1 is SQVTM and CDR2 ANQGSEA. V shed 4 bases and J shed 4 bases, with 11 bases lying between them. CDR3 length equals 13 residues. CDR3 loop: CSVGERAYNEQFF. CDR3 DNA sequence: TGCAGCGTTGGAGAGCGGGCGTACAATGAGCAGTTCTTC.

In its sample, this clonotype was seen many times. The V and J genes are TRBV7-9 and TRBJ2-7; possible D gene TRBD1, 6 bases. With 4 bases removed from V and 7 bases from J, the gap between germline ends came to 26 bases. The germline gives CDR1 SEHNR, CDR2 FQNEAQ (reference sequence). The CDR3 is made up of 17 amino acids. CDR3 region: CASSSSFDRPALREQYF. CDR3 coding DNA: TGTGCCAGCAGCTCATCCTTTGACAGGCCCGCTTTGAGGGAGCAGTACTTC.

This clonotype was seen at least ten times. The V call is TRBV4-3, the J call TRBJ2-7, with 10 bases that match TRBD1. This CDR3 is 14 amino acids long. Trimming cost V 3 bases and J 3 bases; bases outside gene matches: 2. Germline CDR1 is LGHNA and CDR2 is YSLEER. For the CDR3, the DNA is TGCGCCAGCAGCCAGAGGGACAGGGGCTACGAGCAGTACTTC. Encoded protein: CASSQRDRGYEQYF.

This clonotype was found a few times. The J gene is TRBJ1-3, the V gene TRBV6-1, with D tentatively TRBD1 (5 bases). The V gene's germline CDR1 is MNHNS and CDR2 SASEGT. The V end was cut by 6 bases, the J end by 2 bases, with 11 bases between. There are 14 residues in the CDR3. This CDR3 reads CASSDRDPGNTIYF. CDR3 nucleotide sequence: TGTGCCAGCAGCGACCGGGACCCTGGAAACACCATATATTTT.

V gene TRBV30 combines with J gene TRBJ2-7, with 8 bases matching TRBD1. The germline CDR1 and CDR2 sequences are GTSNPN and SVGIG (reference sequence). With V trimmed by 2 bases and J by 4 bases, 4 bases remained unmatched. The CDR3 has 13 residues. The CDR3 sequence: CAWSYGQGYEQYF. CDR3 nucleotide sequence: TGTGCCTGGAGTTACGGACAGGGATACGAGCAGTACTTC.

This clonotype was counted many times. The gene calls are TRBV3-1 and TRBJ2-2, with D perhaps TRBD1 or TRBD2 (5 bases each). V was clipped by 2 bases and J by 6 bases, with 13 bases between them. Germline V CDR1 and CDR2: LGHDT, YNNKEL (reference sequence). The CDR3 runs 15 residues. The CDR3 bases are TGTGCCAGCAGCCAATTCGGGGCAGTACCCGGGGAGCTGTTTTTT. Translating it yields CASSQFGAVPGELFF.

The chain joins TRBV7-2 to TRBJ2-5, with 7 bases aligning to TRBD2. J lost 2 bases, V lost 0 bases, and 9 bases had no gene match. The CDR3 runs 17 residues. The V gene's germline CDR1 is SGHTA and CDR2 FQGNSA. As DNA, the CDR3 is TGTGCCAGCAGCTTAGCGTTTGGTCAGGGAGGGCAAGAGACCCAGTACTTC. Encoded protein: CASSLAFGQGGQETQYF.

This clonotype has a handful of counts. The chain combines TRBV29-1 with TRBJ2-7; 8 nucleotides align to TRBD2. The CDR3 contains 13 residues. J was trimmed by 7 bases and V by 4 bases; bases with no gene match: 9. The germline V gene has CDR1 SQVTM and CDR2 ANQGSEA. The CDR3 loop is CSVVRAGAGEQYF. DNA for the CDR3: TGCAGCGTTGTTCGAGCGGGAGCGGGTGAGCAGTACTTC.

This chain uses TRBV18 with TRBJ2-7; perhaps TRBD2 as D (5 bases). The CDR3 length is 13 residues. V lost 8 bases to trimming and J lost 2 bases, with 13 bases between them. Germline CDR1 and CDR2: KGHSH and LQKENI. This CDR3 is CASRAGETYEQYV. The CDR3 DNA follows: TGTGCCAGCCGGGCCGGGGAGACCTACGAGCAGTACGTC.

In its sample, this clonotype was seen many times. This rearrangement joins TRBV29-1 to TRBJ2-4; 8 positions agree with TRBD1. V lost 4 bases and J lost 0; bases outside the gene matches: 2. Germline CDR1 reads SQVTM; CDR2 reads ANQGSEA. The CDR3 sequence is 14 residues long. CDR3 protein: CSVAGQVAKNIQYF. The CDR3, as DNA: TGCAGCGTTGCGGGACAGGTAGCCAAAAACATTCAGTACTTC.

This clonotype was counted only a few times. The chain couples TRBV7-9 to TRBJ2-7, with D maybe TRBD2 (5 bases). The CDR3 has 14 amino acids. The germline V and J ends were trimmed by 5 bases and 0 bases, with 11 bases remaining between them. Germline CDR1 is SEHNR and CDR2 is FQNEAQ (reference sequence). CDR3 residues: CASSVLSGSYEQYF. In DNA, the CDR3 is TGTGCCAGCAGCGTGCTAAGCGGCTCCTACGAGCAGTACTTC.

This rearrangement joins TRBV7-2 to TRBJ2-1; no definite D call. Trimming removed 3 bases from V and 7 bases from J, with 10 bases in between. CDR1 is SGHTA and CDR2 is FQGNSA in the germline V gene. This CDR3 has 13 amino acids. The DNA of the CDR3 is TGTGCCAGCAGCTTTAATACCCAGAATGAGCAGTTCTTC. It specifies CASSFNTQNEQFF.

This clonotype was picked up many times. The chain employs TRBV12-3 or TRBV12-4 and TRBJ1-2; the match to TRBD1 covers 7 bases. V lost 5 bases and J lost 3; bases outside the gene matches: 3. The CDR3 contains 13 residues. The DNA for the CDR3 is TGTGCCAGCAGTACTACAGGGGACTATGGCTACACCTTC. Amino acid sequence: CASSTTGDYGYTF.

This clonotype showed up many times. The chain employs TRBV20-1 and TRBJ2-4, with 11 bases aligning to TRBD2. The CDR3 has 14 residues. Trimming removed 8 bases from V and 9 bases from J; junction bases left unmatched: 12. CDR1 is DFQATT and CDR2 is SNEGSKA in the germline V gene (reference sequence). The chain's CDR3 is CSPILAGGLGIQYF. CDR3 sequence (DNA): TGCAGTCCCATTCTAGCGGGAGGACTAGGCATTCAGTACTTC.

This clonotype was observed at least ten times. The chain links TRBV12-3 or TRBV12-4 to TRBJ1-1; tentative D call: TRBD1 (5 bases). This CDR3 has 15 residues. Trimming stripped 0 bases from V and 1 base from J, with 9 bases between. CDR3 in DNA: TGTGCCAGCAGTTTAGCGGGACTTCCGAACACTGAAGCTTTCTTT. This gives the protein CASSLAGLPNTEAFF.

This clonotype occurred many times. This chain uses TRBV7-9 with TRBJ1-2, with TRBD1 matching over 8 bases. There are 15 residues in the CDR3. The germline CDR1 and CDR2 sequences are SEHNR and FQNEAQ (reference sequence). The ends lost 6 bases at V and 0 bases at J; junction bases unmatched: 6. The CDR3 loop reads CASRTGDLTNYGYTF. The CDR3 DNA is TGTGCCAGCAGGACAGGGGACTTGACTAACTATGGCTACACCTTC.

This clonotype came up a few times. CDR3 in amino acids: CASSRGLAEISYNEQFF. Here the CDR3 DNA reads TGTGCCAGCAGCCGAGGACTAGCGGAGATCTCCTACAATGAGCAGTTCTTC. The J gene is TRBJ2-1, the V gene TRBV7-9; 10 bases line up with TRBD2. The CDR3 runs to 17 residues. CDR1 and CDR2 (germline): SEHNR, FQNEAQ (reference sequence). Germline trimming cut 5 bases from V and 0 bases from J; bases unmatched to any gene: 7.

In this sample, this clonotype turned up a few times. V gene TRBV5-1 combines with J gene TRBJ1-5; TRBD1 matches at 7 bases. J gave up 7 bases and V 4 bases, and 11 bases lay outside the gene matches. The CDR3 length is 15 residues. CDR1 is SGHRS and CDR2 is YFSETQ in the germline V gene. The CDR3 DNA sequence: TGCGCCAGCAGCCCAGAACAGGGGTACGGCCAGCCCCAGCATTTT. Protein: CASSPEQGYGQPQHF.

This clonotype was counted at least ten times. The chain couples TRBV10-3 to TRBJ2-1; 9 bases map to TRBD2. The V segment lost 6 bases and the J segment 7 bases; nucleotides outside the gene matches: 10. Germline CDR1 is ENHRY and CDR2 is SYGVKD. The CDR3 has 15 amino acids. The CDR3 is CAISFSGGGDNEQFF. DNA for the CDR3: TGTGCCATCAGCTTTAGCGGGGGCGGGGATAATGAGCAGTTCTTC.